The table lists the clone carrying this T cell receptor beta chain with a count of one. It was during active infection that Seattle patients were enrolled and then longitudinally followed. Libraries were prepared by immunoSEQ multiplex PCR; TCRdb keeps only in-frame clonotypes and omits some of them. In the table there are about 300,000 clones, about 81% of which are singletons. The sample comes from a study of blood T cell repertoires in COVID-19. Study in general: Some COVID-19 samples were acute and others convalescent; all came from the United States, Italy and Spain. PBMCs, B-cell-depleted T cells, or T cells provided the cDNA or gDNA that made up the material.

Trimming removed 0 bases at V and 2 bases at J, with 8 bases between. Germline lookup yields CDR1 WNHNN and CDR2 SYGVQD (reference sequence). This CDR3 contains 14 residues. The chain recombines TRBV10-1 with TRBJ2-7; no clear D gene. The sequenced material came from peripheral blood. This receptor was taken from a human donor with COVID-19, enrolled during active disease. The donor label of this sample is uncertain. The chain's CDR3 is CASSESTVPYEQYF. CDR3 sequence (DNA): TGCGCCAGCAGTGAGTCTACAGTCCCCTACGAGCAGTACTTC.